The present TCR beta chain was sequenced within a study of memory CD4+ T cells and cytomegalovirus serostatus. The sort gate was single viable CD3+CD4+CD8-CD45RO+ cells for memory CD4+ T cells. TCRdb's table, derived via immunoSEQ multiplex PCR, lists solely in-frame clones and lacks some. Of about 41,000 clones in the sample, around 79% were seen once. V was shortened by 0 bases and J by 9 bases, with 15 bases between the two germline ends. The V gene's germline CDR1 is MNHEY and CDR2 SVGAGI. The CDR3 runs 14 residues. Sequenced: memory CD4+ T cells from blood. The chain recombines TRBV6-5 with TRBJ2-7; TRBD2 might be the D (6 bases). The sequence was collected from an adult in good health and CMV-seronegative. CDR3 protein: CASSYSAGPMGQYF. In DNA form, the CDR3 reads TGTGCCAGCAGTTACTCGGCGGGGCCCATGGGGCAGTACTTC.